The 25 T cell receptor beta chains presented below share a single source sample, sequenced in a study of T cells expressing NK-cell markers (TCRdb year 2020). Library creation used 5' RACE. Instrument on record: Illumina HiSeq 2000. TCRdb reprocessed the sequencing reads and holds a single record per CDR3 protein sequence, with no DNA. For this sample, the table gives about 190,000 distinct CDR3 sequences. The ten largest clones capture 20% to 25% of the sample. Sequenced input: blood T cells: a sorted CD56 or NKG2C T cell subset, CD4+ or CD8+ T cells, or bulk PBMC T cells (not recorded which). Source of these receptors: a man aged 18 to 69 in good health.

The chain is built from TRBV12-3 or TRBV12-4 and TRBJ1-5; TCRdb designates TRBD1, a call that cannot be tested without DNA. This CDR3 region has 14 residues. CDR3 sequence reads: CASTDTGGGQPQHF.

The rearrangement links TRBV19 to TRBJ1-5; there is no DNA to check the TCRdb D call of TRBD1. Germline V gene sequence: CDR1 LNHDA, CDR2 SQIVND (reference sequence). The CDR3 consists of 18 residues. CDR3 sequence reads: CASSPPDSGAGSNQPQHF.

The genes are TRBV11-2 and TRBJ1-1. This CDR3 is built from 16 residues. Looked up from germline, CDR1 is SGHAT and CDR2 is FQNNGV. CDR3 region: CASSNQLAGLNTEAFF.

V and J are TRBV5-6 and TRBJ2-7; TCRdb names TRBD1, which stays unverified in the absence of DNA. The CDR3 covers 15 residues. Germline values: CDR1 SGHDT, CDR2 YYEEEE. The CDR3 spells CASSLAGHGTYEQYF.

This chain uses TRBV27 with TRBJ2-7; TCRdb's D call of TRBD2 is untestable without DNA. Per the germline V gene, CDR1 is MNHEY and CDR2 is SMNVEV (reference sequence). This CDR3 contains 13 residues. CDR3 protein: CASSLSPAVQQYF.

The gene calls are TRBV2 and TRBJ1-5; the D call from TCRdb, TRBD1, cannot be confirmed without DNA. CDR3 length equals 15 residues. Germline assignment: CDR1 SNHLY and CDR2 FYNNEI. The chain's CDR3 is CASSEWGVPNQPQHF.

This chain's CDR3 is CAWSEGTIISGEQFF. The chain has TRBV30 and TRBJ2-1; TCRdb indicates TRBD2, and absent DNA this call remains unverified. The CDR3 is made up of 15 amino acids. Germline values: CDR1 GTSNPN, CDR2 SVGIG (reference sequence).

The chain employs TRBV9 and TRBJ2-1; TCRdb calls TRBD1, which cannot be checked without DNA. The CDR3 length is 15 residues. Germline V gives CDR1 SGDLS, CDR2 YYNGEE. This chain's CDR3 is CASSVGTGPGDEQFF.

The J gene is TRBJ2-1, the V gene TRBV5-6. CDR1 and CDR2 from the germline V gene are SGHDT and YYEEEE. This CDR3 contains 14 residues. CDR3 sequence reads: CASSLVLAYNEQFF.

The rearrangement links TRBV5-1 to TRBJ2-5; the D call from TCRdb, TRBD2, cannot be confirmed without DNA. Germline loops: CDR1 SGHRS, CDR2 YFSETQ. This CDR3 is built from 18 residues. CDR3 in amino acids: CASSLAALVVAGKETQYF.

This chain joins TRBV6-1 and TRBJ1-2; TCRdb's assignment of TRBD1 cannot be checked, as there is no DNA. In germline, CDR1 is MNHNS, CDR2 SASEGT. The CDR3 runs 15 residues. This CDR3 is CASSEIGELNYGYTF.

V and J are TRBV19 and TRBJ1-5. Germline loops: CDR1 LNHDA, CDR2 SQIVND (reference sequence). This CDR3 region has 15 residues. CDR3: CASSILSGGNQPQHF. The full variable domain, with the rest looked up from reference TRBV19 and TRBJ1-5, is DGGITQSPKYLFRKEGQNVTLSCEQNLNHDAMYWYRQDPGQGLRLIYYSQIVNDFQKGDIAEGYSVSREKKESFPLTVTSAQKNPTAFYLCASSILSGGNQPQHFGDGTRLSIL.

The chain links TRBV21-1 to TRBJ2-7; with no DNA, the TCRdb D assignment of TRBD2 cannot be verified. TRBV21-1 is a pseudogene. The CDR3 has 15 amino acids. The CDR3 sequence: CASSKESTPRLEQYF.

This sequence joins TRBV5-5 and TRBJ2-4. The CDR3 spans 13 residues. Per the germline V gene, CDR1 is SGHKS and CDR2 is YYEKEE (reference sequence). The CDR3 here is CASATVPKNIQYF. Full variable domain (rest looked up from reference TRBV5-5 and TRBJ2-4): DAGVTQSPTHLIKTRGQQVTLRCSPISGHKSVSWYQQVLGQGPQFIFQYYEKEERGRGNFPDRFSARQFPNYSSELNVNALLLGDSALYLCASATVPKNIQYFGAGTRLSVL.

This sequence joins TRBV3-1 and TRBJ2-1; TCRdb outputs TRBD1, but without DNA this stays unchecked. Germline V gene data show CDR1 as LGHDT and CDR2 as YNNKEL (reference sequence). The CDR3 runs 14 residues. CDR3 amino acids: CASSQDLRGNEQFF.

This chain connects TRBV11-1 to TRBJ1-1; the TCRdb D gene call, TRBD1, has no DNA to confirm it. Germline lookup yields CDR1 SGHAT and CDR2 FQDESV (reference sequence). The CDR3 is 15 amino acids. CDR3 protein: CASSSGTGMNTEAFF. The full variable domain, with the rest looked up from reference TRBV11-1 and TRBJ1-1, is EAEVAQSPRYKITEKSQAVAFWCDPISGHATLYWYRQILGQGPELLVQFQDESVVDDSQLPKDRFSAERLKGVDSTLKIQPAELGDSAMYLCASSSGTGMNTEAFFGQGTRLTVV.

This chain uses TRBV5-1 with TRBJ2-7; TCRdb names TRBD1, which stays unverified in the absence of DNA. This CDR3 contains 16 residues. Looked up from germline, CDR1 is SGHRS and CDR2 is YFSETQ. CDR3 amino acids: CASSNTDSILDYEQYF.

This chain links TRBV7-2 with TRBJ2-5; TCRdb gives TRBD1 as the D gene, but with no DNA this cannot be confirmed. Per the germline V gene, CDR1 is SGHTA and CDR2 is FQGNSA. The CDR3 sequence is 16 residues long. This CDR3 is CASSLSYGDMGETQYF.

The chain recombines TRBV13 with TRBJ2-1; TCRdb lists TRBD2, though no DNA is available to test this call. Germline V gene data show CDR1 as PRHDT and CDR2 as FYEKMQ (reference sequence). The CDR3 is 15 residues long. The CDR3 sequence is CASSPGLARSNEQFF.

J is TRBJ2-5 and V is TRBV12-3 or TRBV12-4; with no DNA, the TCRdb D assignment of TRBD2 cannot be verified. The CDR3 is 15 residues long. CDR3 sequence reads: CASSLIRLAQETQYF.

This CDR3 is CASSVGGRAAGELFF. The chain joins TRBV9 to TRBJ2-2; TCRdb's assignment of TRBD2 cannot be checked, as there is no DNA. The CDR3 extends over 15 amino acids. CDR1 and CDR2 (germline): SGDLS, YYNGEE.

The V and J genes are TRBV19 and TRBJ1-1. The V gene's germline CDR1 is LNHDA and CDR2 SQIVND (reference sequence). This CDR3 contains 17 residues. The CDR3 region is CASSIDPGRDTRTEAFF.

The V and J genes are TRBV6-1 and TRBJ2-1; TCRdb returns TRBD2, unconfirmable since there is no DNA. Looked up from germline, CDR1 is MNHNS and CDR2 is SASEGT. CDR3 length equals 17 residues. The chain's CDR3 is CASSKLAGAFSYNEQFF.

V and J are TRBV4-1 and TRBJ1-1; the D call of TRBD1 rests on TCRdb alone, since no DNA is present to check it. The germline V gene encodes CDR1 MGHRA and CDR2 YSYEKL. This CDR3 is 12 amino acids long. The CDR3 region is CASSQDYRVAFF.

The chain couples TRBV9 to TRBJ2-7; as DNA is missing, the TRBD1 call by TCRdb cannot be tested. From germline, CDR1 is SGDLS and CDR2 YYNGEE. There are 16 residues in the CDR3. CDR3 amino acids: CASSAGGRQGKSEQYF. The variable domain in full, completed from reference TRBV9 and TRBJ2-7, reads DSGVTQTPKHLITATGQRVTLRCSPRSGDLSVYWYQQSLDQGLQFLIQYYNGEERAKGNILERFSAQQFPDLHSELNLSSLELGDSALYFCASSAGGRQGKSEQYFGPGTRLTVT.